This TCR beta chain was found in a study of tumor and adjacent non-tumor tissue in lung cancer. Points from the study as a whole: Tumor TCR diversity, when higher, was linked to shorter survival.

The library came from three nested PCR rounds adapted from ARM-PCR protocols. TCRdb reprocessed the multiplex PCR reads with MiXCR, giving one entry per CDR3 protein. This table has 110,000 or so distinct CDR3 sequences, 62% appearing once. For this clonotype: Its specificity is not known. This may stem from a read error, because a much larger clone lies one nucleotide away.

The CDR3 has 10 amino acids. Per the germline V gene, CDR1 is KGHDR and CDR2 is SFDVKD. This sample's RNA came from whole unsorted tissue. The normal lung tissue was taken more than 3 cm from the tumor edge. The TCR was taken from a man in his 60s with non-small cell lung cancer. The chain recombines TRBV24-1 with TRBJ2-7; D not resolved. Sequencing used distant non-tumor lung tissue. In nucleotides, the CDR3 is TGTGTGACCAGGTGCTACGAGCAGTACTTC. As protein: CVTRCYEQYF.